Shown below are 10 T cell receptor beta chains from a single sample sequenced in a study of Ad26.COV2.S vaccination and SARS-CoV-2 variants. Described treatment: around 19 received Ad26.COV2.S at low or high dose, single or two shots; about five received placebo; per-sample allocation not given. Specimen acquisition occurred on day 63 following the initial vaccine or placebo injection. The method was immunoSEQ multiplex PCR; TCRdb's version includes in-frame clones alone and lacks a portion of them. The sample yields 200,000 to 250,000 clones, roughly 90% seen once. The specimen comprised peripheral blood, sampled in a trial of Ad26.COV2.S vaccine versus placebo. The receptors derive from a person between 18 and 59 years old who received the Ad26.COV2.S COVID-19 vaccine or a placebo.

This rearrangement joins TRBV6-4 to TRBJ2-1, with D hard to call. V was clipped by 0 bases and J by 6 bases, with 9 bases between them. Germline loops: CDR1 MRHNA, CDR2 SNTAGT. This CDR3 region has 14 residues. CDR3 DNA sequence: TGTGCCAGCAGTGACTCGAGTGACCTCAATGAGCAGTTCTTC. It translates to CASSDSSDLNEQFF.

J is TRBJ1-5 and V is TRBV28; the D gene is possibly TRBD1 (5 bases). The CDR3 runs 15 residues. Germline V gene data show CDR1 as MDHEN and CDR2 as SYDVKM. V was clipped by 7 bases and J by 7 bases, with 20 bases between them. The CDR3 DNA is TGTGCCAGCACCGAGACCGGGGTTAGGGGCCAGCCCCAGCATTTT. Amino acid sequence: CASTETGVRGQPQHF.

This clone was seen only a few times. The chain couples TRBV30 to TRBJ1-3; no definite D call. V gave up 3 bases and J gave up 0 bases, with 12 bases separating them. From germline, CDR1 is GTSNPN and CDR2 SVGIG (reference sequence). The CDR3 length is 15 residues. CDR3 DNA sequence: TGTGCCTGGAGCCAGGACGGAAACTCTGGAAACACCATATATTTT. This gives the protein CAWSQDGNSGNTIYF.

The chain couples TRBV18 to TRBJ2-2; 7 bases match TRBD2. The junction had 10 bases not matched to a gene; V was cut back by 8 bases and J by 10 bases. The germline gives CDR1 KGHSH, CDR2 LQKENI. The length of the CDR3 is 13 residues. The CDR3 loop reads CASERGPREELFF. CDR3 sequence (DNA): TGTGCCAGCGAGCGGGGTCCCCGGGAGGAGCTGTTTTTT.

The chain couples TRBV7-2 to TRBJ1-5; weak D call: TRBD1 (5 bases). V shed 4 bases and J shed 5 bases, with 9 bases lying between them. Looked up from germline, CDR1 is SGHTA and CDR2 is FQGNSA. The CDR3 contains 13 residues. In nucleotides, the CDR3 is TGTGCCAGCAGCTCGGGACGGGATCAGCCCCAGCATTTT. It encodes CASSSGRDQPQHF.

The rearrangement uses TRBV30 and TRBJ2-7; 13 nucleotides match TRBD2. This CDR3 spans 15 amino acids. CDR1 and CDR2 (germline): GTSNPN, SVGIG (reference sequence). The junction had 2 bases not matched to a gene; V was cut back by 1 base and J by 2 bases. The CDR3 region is CAWSGGLAGAYEQYF. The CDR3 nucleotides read TGTGCCTGGAGTGGAGGACTAGCGGGGGCCTACGAGCAGTACTTC.

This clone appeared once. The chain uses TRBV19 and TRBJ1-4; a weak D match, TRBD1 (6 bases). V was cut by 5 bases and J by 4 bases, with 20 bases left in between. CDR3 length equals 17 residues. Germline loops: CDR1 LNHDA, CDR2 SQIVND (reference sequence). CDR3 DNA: TGTGCCAGTAGTTCCCGACTGAGTCAGGGGTTTAATGAAAAACTGTTTTTT. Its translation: CASSSRLSQGFNEKLFF.

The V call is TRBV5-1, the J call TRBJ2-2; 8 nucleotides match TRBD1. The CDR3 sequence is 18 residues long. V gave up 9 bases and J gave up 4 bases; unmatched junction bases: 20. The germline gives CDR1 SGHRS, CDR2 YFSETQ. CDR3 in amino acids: CATSSGFLTGVSTGELFF. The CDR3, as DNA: TGCGCCACCTCGAGTGGCTTTTTGACAGGGGTCTCCACCGGGGAGCTGTTTTTT.

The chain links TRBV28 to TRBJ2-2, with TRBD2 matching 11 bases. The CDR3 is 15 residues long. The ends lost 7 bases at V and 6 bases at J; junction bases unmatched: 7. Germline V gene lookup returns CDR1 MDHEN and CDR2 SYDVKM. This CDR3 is CASKGSGRGPGELFF. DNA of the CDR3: TGTGCCAGCAAGGGTAGCGGGAGGGGGCCCGGGGAGCTGTTTTTT.

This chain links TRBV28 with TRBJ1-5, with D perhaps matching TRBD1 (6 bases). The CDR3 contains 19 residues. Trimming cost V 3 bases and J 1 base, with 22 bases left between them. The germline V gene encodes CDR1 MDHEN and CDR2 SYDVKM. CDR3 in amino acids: CASSLGPGTSARSNQPQHF. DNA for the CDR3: TGTGCCAGCAGTTTGGGCCCCGGGACATCCGCTAGAAGCAATCAGCCCCAGCATTTT.